The following is a T cell receptor beta chain sequence with its context. Libraries were prepared by immunoSEQ multiplex PCR; TCRdb keeps only in-frame clonotypes and omits some of them. The sample has roughly 69,000 clones, about 96% seen once. This sample was included in a study of brain T cells in children with intractable seizures. This sequence originates from a boy in the first two years of life with focal cortical dysplasia and intractable seizures. Specimen: peripheral blood, collected at surgery.

CDR3: CASSLVETQYF. In DNA form, the CDR3 reads TGTGCCAGCAGCTTGGTGGAGACCCAGTACTTC. The V call is TRBV5-5, the J call TRBJ2-5; no definite D call. This CDR3 is 11 amino acids long. Germline-derived CDR1 and CDR2 are SGHKS and YYEKEE (reference sequence). With 0 bases removed from V and 5 bases from J, the gap between germline ends came to 2 bases.